This T cell receptor beta chain was recorded in a study of shared clonotypes between healthy human individuals. Only in-frame clones appear in the TCRdb table, and some are missing; sequencing was by immunoSEQ multiplex PCR. The table lists about 2.2 million clones, 93% of them singletons, with over 1.5% in the top ten. Study outcomes and limitations: Genetic and exposure-history diversity was limited by the small donor number. It was the non-shared clonotypes that had lower generation probabilities than clonotypes shared by all four donors.

The naive CD8 fraction comprised CD45RO-negative cells positively selected for CCR7 and excluded terminally differentiated effector memory CD45RA+ cells. Donors were healthy HIV-negative adults without recently reported acute infections or vaccinations. The study drew all its donors from Caucasian adults living in Nashville, Tennessee. The germline V and J ends were trimmed by 2 bases and 6 bases, with 11 bases remaining between them. The CDR3 sequence is 13 residues long. Germline-derived CDR1 and CDR2 are SGHKS and YYEKEE (reference sequence). This clone was detected once. The antigen remains undetermined.

This TCR came from a young man in good health. Some clones in this sample may be carry-over from other donors' samples. Sample: naive CD8+ T cells from PBMCs. The chain carries TRBV5-5 and TRBJ1-1, with D possibly being TRBD1 (5 bases). The CDR3 sequence: CASSFTGRSEAFF. The CDR3, as DNA: TGTGCCAGCAGCTTCACGGGGCGTTCTGAAGCTTTCTTT.